Each of the 5 T cell receptor beta chains below was sequenced from the same sample in a study of T cell repertoires in aging, cancer and after chemotherapy. Rearranged V-D-J TRB sequences were amplified with a mixed TRB-A/B primer pool. A single record per CDR3 protein comes from TCRdb applying MiXCR to the multiplex PCR reads. The data contain about 8,000 distinct CDR3 sequences, 45% to 55% of them singletons. Peripheral blood genomic DNA, not sorted cells or RNA, was the template. Sequencing used blood. The receptors here all came from a human donor in good health.

The gene calls are TRBV10-3 and TRBJ1-1, with TRBD1 matching 7 bases. Trimming cost V 2 bases and J 0 bases; bases outside gene matches: 6. The germline gives CDR1 ENHRY, CDR2 SYGVKD. The CDR3 covers 16 residues. The CDR3 DNA is TGTGCCATCAGTGAGACTAACAGGGGCATGAACACTGAAGCTTTCTTT. Residues: CAISETNRGMNTEAFF.

This rearrangement joins TRBV20-1 to TRBJ1-1; TRBD1 is a possible D gene (5 bases). Germline V CDR1 and CDR2: DFQATT, SNEGSKA (reference sequence). The CDR3 is made up of 15 amino acids. The germline V and J ends were trimmed by 0 bases and 2 bases, with 13 bases remaining between them. DNA for the CDR3: TGCAGTGCTAGAGATGGGACTACCTACAACACTGAAGCTTTCTTT. It translates to CSARDGTTYNTEAFF.

The chain employs TRBV7-6 and TRBJ2-5, with D possibly being TRBD1 (6 bases). V shed 4 bases and J shed 2 bases, with 14 bases lying between them. This CDR3 comprises 15 residues. The germline V gene encodes CDR1 SGHVS and CDR2 FNYEAQ. CDR3 loop: CASSSGVRPQETQYF. In DNA form, the CDR3 reads TGTGCCAGCAGCTCAGGGGTTCGGCCGCAAGAGACCCAGTACTTC.

This chain connects TRBV29-1 to TRBJ1-2; D perhaps matches TRBD1 (6 bases). The CDR3 spans 11 residues. Trimming shortened V by 7 bases and J by 8 bases, and 14 bases separated the two germline ends. From germline, CDR1 is SQVTM and CDR2 ANQGSEA. CDR3 DNA sequence: TGCAGCGGAATACACGGACAGGGCTACACCTTC. Amino acids: CSGIHGQGYTF.

This clonotype was seen only a few times. The chain joins TRBV30 to TRBJ1-4; maybe TRBD1 (6 bases). Germline V gene data show CDR1 as GTSNPN and CDR2 as SVGIG (reference sequence). Deletions cut 8 bases from V and 5 bases from J, with 12 bases between. This CDR3 has 12 amino acids. CDR3 sequence: CANGQRNEKLFF. DNA of the CDR3: TGTGCCAACGGACAGAGGAATGAAAAACTGTTTTTT.